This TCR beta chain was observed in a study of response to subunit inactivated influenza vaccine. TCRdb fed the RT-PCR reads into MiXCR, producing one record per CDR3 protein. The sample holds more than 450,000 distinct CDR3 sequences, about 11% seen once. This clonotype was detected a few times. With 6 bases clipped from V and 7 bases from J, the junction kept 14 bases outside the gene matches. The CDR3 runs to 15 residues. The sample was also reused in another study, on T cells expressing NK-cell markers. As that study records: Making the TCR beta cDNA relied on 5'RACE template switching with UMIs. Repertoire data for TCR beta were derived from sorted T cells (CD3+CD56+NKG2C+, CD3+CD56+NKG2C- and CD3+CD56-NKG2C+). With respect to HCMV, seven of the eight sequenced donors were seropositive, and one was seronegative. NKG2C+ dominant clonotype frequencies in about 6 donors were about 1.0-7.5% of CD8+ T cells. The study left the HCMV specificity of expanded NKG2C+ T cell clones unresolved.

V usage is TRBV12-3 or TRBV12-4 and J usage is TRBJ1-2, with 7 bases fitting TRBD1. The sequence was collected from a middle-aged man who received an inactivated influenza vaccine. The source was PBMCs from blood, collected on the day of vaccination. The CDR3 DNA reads TGTGCCAGCAGCCCGCTGGCAGGGGGGTTCGGTGGCTACACCTTC. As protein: CASSPLAGGFGGYTF.